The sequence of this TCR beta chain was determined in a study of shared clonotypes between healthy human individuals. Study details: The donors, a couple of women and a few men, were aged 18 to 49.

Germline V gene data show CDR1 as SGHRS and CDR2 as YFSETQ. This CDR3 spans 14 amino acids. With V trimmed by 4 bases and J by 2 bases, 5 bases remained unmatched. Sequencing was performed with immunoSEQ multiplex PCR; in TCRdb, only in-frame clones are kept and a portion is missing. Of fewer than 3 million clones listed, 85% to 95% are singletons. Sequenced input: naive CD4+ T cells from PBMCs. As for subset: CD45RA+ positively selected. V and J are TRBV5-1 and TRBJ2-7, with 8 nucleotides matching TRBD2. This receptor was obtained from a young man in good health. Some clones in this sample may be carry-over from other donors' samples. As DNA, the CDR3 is TGCGCCAGCAGCCGGGAGGGGGAACCCTACGAGCAGTACTTC. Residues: CASSREGEPYEQYF.